This T cell receptor beta chain was recovered during a study of neurological immune-mediated disorders. Study-wide results and caveats: The absence of shared CDR3 amino acid sequences among expanded clones across subjects suggests private repertoires in all groups.

Libraries used 2 million unsorted PBMCs kept frozen in RNAlater. This clonotype was counted at least ten times. No antigen is known for it. V shed 0 bases and J shed 0 bases, with 14 bases lying between them. This CDR3 comprises 17 residues. CDR1 and CDR2 from the germline V gene are MNHEY and SMNVEV (reference sequence). Synthesis of cDNA was accomplished via 5'RACE employing 10-nucleotide random UMIs. Each CDR3 protein gets one entry after TCRdb re-called the 5' RACE reads with MiXCR. In the table there are approximately 32,000 distinct CDR3 sequences, roughly 15% of which are singletons. Sequenced sample: PBMCs. The J gene is TRBJ1-2, the V gene TRBV27; no clear D. This sequence was found in a man in his 70s in good health. The CDR3 region has the DNA TGTGCCAGCAGTTTATCATTCCCCGGAGACCCTAACTATGGCTACACCTTC. Translated: CASSLSFPGDPNYGYTF.